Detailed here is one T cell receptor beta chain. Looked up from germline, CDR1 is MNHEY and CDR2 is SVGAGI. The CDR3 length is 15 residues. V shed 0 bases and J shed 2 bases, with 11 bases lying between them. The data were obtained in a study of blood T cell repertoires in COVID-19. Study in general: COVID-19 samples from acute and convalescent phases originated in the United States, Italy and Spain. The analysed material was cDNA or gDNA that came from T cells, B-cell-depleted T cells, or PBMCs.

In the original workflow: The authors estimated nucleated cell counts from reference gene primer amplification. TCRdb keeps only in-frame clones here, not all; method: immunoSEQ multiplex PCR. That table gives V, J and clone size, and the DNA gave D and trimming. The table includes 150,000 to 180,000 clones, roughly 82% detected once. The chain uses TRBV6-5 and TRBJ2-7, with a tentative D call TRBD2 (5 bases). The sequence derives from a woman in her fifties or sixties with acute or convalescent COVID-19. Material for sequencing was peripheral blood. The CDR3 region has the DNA TGTGCCAGCAGTTACTCGATTTCCGGGACCTACGAGCAGTACTTC. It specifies CASSYSISGTYEQYF.